Here is one TCR beta chain with its context. The antigen remains unidentified. This entry comes from a study of breast tumors, draining lymph nodes, adjacent tissues. The study, taken as a whole, reports: That most tumor T cells come from lymph nodes remained unproven. Data fit most tumor T cells coming from lymph node, expanding in tumor. Tumor repertoires ranked between lymph nodes and nontumor tissue in diversity, with V and J gene preferences. Tumor and nontumor repertoires were significantly more similar in luminal-like than in basal-like breast cancer.

V lost 2 bases, J lost 8 bases, and 10 bases lay in between. CDR1 and CDR2 from the germline V gene are MDHEN and SYDVKM. The CDR3 consists of 13 residues. MiXCR, applied by TCRdb to the multiplex PCR reads, yields one record per CDR3 protein. The sample has about 180,000 distinct CDR3 sequences; about 33% are singletons. Breast cancer patients provided tissue from their axillary draining lymph nodes. The clonotype originates from a female donor with breast cancer. Some clones in this sample may be carry-over from other donors' samples. The rearrangement links TRBV28 to TRBJ2-1, with D hard to call. The sequenced sample consisted of axillary lymph node tissue. As DNA, the CDR3 is TGTGCCAGCAGTTTAGAGTTGTTCGATGAGCAGTTCTTC. Its protein is CASSLELFDEQFF.